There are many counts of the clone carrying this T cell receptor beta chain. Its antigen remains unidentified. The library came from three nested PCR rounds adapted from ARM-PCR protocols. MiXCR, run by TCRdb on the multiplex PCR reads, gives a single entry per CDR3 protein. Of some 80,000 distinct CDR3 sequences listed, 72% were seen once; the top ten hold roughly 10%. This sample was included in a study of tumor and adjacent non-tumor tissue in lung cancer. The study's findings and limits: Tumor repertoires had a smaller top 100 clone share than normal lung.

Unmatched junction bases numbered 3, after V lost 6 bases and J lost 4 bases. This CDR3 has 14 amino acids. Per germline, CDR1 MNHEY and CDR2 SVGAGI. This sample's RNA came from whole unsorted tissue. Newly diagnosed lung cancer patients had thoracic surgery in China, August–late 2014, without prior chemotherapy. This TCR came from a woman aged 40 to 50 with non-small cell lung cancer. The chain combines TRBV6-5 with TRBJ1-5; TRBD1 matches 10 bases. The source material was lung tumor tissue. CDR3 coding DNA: TGTGCCAGCAGCCGGACAGGGGGTAATCAGCCCCAGCATTTT. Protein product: CASSRTGGNQPQHF.